The next 20 T cell receptor beta chains were all read from a single sample in a study of a mutant IDH1 vaccine in newly diagnosed glioma. Time point indicated: week 23, last vaccination. In the vaccine, a single dose held 300 ug of the mutant IDH1 20-mer peptide, along with topical imiquimod. Data came from immunoSEQ multiplex PCR; TCRdb stores just in-frame clones and leaves some out. The data contain tens of thousands of clones, roughly three quarters of them singletons. For these receptors, no antigen is known. The sequencing used PBMCs, collected from a glioma patient whose treatment included an IDH1 peptide vaccine. The receptor set was obtained from a woman between 40 and 55 years old with glioma. Some clones in this sample may be carry-over from other donors' samples.

The chain employs TRBV7-4 and TRBJ1-1; TRBD1 might be the D (6 bases). V shed 8 bases and J shed 1 base, with 26 bases lying between them. This CDR3 contains 18 residues. The germline V gene has CDR1 SGHVT and CDR2 SQSDAQ. Here the CDR3 reads CASYWPGHHAAENTEAFF. In DNA form, the CDR3 reads TGTGCCAGCTATTGGCCGGGACACCACGCGGCGGAGAACACTGAAGCTTTCTTT.

This CDR3 reads CASSADGDYGYTF. Written as DNA, the CDR3 is TGTGCCAGCAGTGCGGACGGGGACTATGGCTACACCTTC. The gene calls are TRBV6-5 and TRBJ1-2, with D unresolved. Germline CDR1 is MNHEY and CDR2 is SVGAGI. V dropped 5 bases and J dropped 3 bases, with 10 bases sitting between them. CDR3 length equals 13 residues.

J is TRBJ2-5 and V is TRBV19, with D possibly TRBD2 on 7 matching bases. This CDR3 is 15 amino acids long. The germline V gene has CDR1 LNHDA and CDR2 SQIVND (reference sequence). Trimming took off 5 bases at V and 1 base at J, with 14 bases between the two ends. The CDR3 here is CASSVVGGLQETQYF. CDR3 DNA: TGTGCCAGTAGTGTGGTGGGGGGGCTCCAAGAGACCCAGTACTTC.

The V call is TRBV10-3, the J call TRBJ1-2; D unclear. Trimming stripped 6 bases from V and 2 bases from J, with 7 bases between. Germline V gene data show CDR1 as ENHRY and CDR2 as SYGVKD. The CDR3 has 12 amino acids. As DNA, the CDR3 is TGTGCCATCAGCAACAGCAACTATGGCTACACCTTC. Its protein is CAISNSNYGYTF.

This chain connects TRBV19 to TRBJ1-2; D is uncertain. V gave up 1 base and J gave up 3 bases, with 9 bases separating them. CDR1 LNHDA and CDR2 SQIVND come from the germline V gene (reference sequence). There are 14 residues in the CDR3. The CDR3 loop is CASSIGQVDYGYTF. The CDR3 nucleotides are TGTGCCAGTAGTATAGGGCAGGTGGACTATGGCTACACCTTC.

The chain joins TRBV7-6 to TRBJ2-7; perhaps TRBD2 as D (5 bases). CDR1 is SGHVS, CDR2 FNYEAQ, per germline. Trimming left V 5 bases short and J 3 bases short, with 20 bases between. The CDR3 is made up of 16 amino acids. The CDR3, as DNA: TGTGCCAGCAGCGGATCCTCTAGCAGCGGTCACTACGAGCAGTACTTC. Residues: CASSGSSSSGHYEQYF.

The V and J genes are TRBV7-2 and TRBJ1-3; 12 bases align to TRBD1. CDR3 length: 19 residues. Trimming at V came to 5 bases and at J to 4 bases, leaving 15 bases not matched to a gene. Germline V lookup: CDR1 SGHTA, CDR2 FQGNSA. CDR3 sequence (DNA): TGTGCCAGCAGCATCAGGCCGGGACAGGGGGCACTCAGAGGAAACACCATATATTTT. Translating gives CASSIRPGQGALRGNTIYF.

The CDR3 loop is CASALEGALNEQYF. The CDR3 region has the DNA TGTGCTAGTGCCTTGGAAGGCGCTCTTAACGAGCAGTACTTC. The chain joins TRBV12-5 to TRBJ2-7; D not certain. The V end lost 7 bases, the J end lost 5 bases, and 18 bases lay between the germline ends. In germline, CDR1 is LGHNT, CDR2 FRNRAP. This CDR3 is built from 14 residues.

V gene TRBV5-1 combines with J gene TRBJ2-3; a weak D match, TRBD1 (5 bases). Germline V gives CDR1 SGHRS, CDR2 YFSETQ. The CDR3 runs to 14 residues. V was shortened by 4 bases and J by 4 bases, with 13 bases between the two germline ends. This CDR3 reads CASSTAGSADTQYF. The CDR3 region has the DNA TGCGCCAGCAGCACCGCAGGGTCGGCAGATACGCAGTATTTT.

The chain is built from TRBV19 and TRBJ2-5, with TRBD2 matching 7 bases. The CDR3 runs 17 residues. V lost 4 bases to trimming and J lost 5 bases; unmatched junction nucleotides: 16. CDR1 LNHDA and CDR2 SQIVND come from the germline V gene (reference sequence). The CDR3 sequence is CASSRLASGALRETQYF. The CDR3 DNA sequence: TGTGCCAGTAGTAGACTGGCTAGCGGAGCCCTTAGGGAGACCCAGTACTTC. Using reference TRBV19 and TRBJ2-5 for the parts outside the CDR3, the full variable domain is DGGITQSPKYLFRKEGQNVTLSCEQNLNHDAMYWYRQDPGQGLRLIYYSQIVNDFQKGDIAEGYSVSREKKESFPLTVTSAQKNPTAFYLCASSRLASGALRETQYFGPGTRLLVL.

This chain joins TRBV29-1 and TRBJ1-4; D may be TRBD1 (6 bases). Germline CDR1 SQVTM, CDR2 ANQGSEA. Between the trimmed V and J ends, which lost 0 bases and 7 bases, there was a span of 12 bases. The CDR3 is 14 amino acids. In nucleotides, the CDR3 is TGCAGCGTTGAAGAGGAGGGGGGCGTTGAAAAACTGTTTTTT. Protein product: CSVEEEGGVEKLFF.

The rearrangement uses TRBV27 and TRBJ2-7; 11 nucleotides align to TRBD2. The trim removed 6 bases at V and 6 bases at J, leaving 7 bases unmatched. Germline V gene lookup returns CDR1 MNHEY and CDR2 SMNVEV (reference sequence). CDR3 length: 14 residues. The chain's CDR3 is CASSLAGGPGEQYF. In DNA, the CDR3 is TGTGCCAGCAGCTTAGCGGGGGGGCCGGGCGAGCAGTACTTC.

The CDR3 sequence is CASGFGPEETQYF. CDR3 bases: TGTGCCAGCGGGTTTGGGCCGGAAGAGACCCAGTACTTC. The chain uses TRBV9 and TRBJ2-5; D unresolved. Germline values: CDR1 SGDLS, CDR2 YYNGEE. V dropped 7 bases and J dropped 3 bases, with 13 bases sitting between them. The CDR3 is made up of 13 amino acids.

V usage is TRBV7-8 and J usage is TRBJ2-7; D not certain. This CDR3 is 12 amino acids long. Trimming took 7 bases from V and 4 from J, leaving 11 bases between them. Germline lookup yields CDR1 SGHVS and CDR2 FQNEAQ. CDR3 sequence (DNA): TGTGCCAGCACAACCCAGACATACGAGCAGTACTTC. Its translation: CASTTQTYEQYF.

The V and J genes are TRBV23-1 and TRBJ1-1, with 7 positions matching TRBD1. TRBV23-1 has ORF status, its function being uncertain. Trimming at V came to 0 bases and at J to 5 bases, leaving 18 bases not matched to a gene. The CDR3 has 19 residues. The CDR3 bases are TGCGCCAGCAGTCAATCGCTATTTTGGACAGGCAAGTCGGTAACTGAAGCTTTCTTT. Translated, it gives CASSQSLFWTGKSVTEAFF.

A single count supports this clone. V usage is TRBV18 and J usage is TRBJ1-5, with D possibly matching TRBD1 (6 bases). CDR1 is KGHSH, CDR2 LQKENI, per germline. Trimming removed 0 bases at V and 6 bases at J, with 15 bases between. This CDR3 has 16 amino acids. Here the CDR3 reads CASSPPEFRGAQPQHF. The DNA for the CDR3 is TGTGCCAGCTCACCACCAGAATTCCGGGGGGCTCAGCCCCAGCATTTT.

This sequence joins TRBV5-6 and TRBJ1-3; D is possibly TRBD1 (5 bases). Looked up from germline, CDR1 is SGHDT and CDR2 is YYEEEE. The CDR3 spans 13 residues. Trimming took 3 bases from V and 4 from J, leaving 8 bases between them. The CDR3 DNA is TGTGCCAGCAGCTGGGGGAGGGGAAACACCATATATTTT. The encoded protein is CASSWGRGNTIYF.

The chain combines TRBV19 with TRBJ1-1; D not certain. CDR3 length: 13 residues. Trimming removed 0 bases at V and 8 bases at J, with 10 bases between. CDR1 LNHDA and CDR2 SQIVND come from the germline V gene (reference sequence). The CDR3 sequence: CASSIDLGGEAFF. CDR3 nucleotide sequence: TGTGCCAGTAGTATAGATCTCGGAGGGGAAGCTTTCTTT.

The chain couples TRBV7-9 to TRBJ2-5, with 13 bases matching TRBD2. Trimming took 1 base from V and 1 from J; bases not matched to a gene: 3. The CDR3 is 17 amino acids. The germline V gene encodes CDR1 SEHNR and CDR2 FQNEAQ (reference sequence). The CDR3 bases are TGTGCCAGCAGCTTAGGACTAGCGGGGGGTCTCCAAGAGACCCAGTACTTC. It is translated as CASSLGLAGGLQETQYF. Looking up the rest from reference TRBV7-9 and TRBJ2-5 gives the full variable domain: DTGVSQNPRHKITKRGQNVTFRCDPISEHNRLYWYRQTLGQGPEFLTYFQNEAQLEKSRLLSDRFSAERPKGSFSTLEIQRTEQGDSAMYLCASSLGLAGGLQETQYFGPGTRLLVL.

Here the CDR3 DNA reads TGTGCCAGCAGCCTCCCTGGGTCTGGAAACACCATATATTTT. It is translated as CASSLPGSGNTIYF. The V call is TRBV9, the J call TRBJ1-3; D unresolved. Trimming stripped 4 bases from V and 1 base from J, with 9 bases between. Germline V gene data show CDR1 as SGDLS and CDR2 as YYNGEE. This CDR3 is built from 14 residues.